Listed here is a single TCR beta chain. Profiled with immunoSEQ multiplex PCR; TCRdb holds only in-frame clones, not every one. The sample holds about 98,000 clones, around 92% seen once. The sample originates from a study of T cell changes during pregnancy in multiple sclerosis. The CDR3 length is 17 residues. CDR1 and CDR2 (germline): SGHVS, FQNEAQ. Trimming took 1 base from V and 3 from J; bases not matched to a gene: 6. The sequence derives from a female donor in good health, enrolled as a control in a pregnancy study. The input for sequencing was peripheral blood, taken after pregnancy. V gene TRBV7-8 combines with J gene TRBJ2-3; 11 nucleotides match TRBD1. The CDR3 coding sequence is TGTGCCAGCAGCTTAGGGTCCGGGACAGGGGGAACAGATACGCAGTATTTT. This codes for CASSLGSGTGGTDTQYF.